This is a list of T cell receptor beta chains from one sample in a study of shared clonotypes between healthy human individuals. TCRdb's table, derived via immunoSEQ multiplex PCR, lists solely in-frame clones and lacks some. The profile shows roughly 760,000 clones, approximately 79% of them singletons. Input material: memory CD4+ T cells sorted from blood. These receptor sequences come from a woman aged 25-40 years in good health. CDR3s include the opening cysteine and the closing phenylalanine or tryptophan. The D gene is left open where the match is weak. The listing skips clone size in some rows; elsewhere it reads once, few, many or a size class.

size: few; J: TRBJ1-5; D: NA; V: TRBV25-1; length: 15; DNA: TGTGCCAGCAGTGAAGCGGGGCATAGCAATCAGCCCCAGCATTTT; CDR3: CASSEAGHSNQPQHF
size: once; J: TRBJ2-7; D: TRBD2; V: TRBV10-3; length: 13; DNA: TGTGCCATAGGACTAGCGGGAGGTAACGAGCAGTACTTC; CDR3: CAIGLAGGNEQYF
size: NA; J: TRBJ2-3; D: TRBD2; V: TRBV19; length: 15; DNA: TGTGCCAGTAGTAGTCTAGCGGATAGCACAGATACGCAGTATTTT; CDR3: CASSSLADSTDTQYF
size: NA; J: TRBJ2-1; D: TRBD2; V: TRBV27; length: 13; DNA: TGTGCCAGCAGTTTCGGGACTAGATTTGAGCAGTTCTTC; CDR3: CASSFGTRFEQFF
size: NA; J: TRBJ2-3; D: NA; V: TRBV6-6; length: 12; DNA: TGTGCCAGCAGTTACTCACAAGATACGCAGTATTTT; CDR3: CASSYSQDTQYF
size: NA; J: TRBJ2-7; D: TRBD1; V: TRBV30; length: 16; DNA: TGTGCCTGGAGTGTGACTCTGGGACAGGGAAAATACGAGCAGTACTTC; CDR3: CAWSVTLGQGKYEQYF
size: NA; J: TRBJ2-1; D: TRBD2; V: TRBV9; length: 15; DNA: TGTGCCAGCAGCGTAGGTAGGACTAGCCTAAATGAGCAGTTCTTC; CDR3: CASSVGRTSLNEQFF
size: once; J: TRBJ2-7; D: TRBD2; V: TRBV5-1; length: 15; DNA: TGCGCCAGCAGCACTAGCGGGAGGTCCCCGGGGGAGCAGTACTTC; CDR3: CASSTSGRSPGEQYF
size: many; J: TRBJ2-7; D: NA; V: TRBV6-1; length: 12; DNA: TGTGCCAGCAGTGAAGGGACTCCTATCCGCTTTTTC; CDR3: CASSEGTPIRFF
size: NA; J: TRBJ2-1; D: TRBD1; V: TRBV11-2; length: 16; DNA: TGTGCCAGCAGCTTAGGGACAGGGGGACGGTACAATGAGCAGTTCTTC; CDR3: CASSLGTGGRYNEQFF
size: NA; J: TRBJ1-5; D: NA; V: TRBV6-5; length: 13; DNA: TGTGCCAGCAGTTACAGGGTAAATCAGCCCCAGCATTTT; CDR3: CASSYRVNQPQHF
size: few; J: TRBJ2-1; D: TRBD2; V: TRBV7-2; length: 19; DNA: TGTGCCAGCAGCCCCGGACTAGCGGGCCCGAGGAGCTCCTACAATGAGCAGTTCTTC; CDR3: CASSPGLAGPRSSYNEQFF
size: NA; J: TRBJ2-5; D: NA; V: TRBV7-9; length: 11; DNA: TGTGCCAGCAGTTCCGTGGGGAATCAGTACTTC; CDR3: CASSSVGNQYF
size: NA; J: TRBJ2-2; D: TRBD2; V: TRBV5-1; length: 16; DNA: TGCGCCAGCAGCTTGGCCGTCAGCGGGGACACCGGGGAGCTGTTTTTT; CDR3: CASSLAVSGDTGELFF
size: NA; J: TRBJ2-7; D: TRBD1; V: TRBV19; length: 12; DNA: TGTGCCTCCAGGGACAGAGACTACGAGCAGTACTTC; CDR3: CASRDRDYEQYF
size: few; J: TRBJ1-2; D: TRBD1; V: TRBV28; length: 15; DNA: TGTGCCAGCACACAAACAGGGGGCCTGAACTATGGCTACACCTTC; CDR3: CASTQTGGLNYGYTF
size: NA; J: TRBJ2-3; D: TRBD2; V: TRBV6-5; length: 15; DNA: TGTGCCAGCAGTTACTCCGCGGGAGATACAGATACGCAGTATTTT; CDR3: CASSYSAGDTDTQYF
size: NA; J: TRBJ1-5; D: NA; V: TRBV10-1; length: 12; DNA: TGCGCCAGCAGTGATAACAATCAGCCCCAGCATTTT; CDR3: CASSDNNQPQHF
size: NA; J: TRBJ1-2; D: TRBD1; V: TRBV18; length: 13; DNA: TGTGCCAGCTCAACAGGGGGCGACTATGGCTACACCTTC; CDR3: CASSTGGDYGYTF
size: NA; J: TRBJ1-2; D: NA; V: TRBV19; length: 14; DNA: TGTGCCAGTAGACCACCCCAGGGAATCTATGGCTACACCTTC; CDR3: CASRPPQGIYGYTF
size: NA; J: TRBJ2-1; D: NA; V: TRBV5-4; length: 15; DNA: TGTGCCAGCAGCTTGGGGTTGGGTCAAGACAATGAGCAGTTCTTC; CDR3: CASSLGLGQDNEQFF
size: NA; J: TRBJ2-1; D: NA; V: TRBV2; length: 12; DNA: TGTGCCAGCTCGAGTATTAACAATGAGCAGTTCTTC; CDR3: CASSSINNEQFF
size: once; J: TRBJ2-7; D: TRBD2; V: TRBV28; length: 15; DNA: TGTGCCAGCAGTTCTGGGACTAGCGGCAACTACGAGCAGTACTTC; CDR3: CASSSGTSGNYEQYF
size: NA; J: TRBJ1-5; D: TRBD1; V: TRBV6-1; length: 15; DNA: TGTGCCAGCAGTGGTGCCGGGACAGAGAATCAGCCCCAGCATTTT; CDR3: CASSGAGTENQPQHF
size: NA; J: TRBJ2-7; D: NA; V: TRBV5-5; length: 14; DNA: TGTGCCAGCACCAAATTCCGGGACATCAACGAGCAGTACTTC; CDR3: CASTKFRDINEQYF
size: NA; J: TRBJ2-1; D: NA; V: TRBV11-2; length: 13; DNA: TGTGCCAGCAGCTTATTAAAGGGATCTGAGCAGTTCTTC; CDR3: CASSLLKGSEQFF
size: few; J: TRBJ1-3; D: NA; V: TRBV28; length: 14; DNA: TGTGCCAGCAGTTTCGCAGTCTCTGGAAACACCATATATTTT; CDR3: CASSFAVSGNTIYF
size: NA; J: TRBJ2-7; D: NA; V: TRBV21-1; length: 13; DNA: TGTGCCAGCAGCAAAGAGACGGCCCACGAGCAGTACTTC; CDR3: CASSKETAHEQYF
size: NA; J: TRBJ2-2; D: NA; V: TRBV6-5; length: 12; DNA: TGTGCCAGCAGCACAGACACCGGGGAGCTGTTTTTT; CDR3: CASSTDTGELFF
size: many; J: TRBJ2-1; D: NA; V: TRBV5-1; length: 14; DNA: TGCGCCAGCAGCTGGGGGCCAGGGGACAATGAGCAGTTCTTC; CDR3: CASSWGPGDNEQFF
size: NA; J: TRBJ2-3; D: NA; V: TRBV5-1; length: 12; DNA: TGCGCCAGCAGCTGGAACACAGATACGCAGTATTTT; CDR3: CASSWNTDTQYF
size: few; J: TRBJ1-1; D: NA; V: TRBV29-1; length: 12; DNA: TGCAGCGTTGGGCAGGGGTTGGCTGAAGCTTTCTTT; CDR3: CSVGQGLAEAFF
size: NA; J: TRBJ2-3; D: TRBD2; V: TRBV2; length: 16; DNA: TGTGCCAGCAGTCAGGGACTAGCGGGAAGTAAGGATACGCAGTATTTT; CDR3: CASSQGLAGSKDTQYF
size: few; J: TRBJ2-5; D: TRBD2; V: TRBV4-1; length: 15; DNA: TGCGCCAGCAGCCACCAAGCGGGAGAACTAGAGACCCAGTACTTC; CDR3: CASSHQAGELETQYF
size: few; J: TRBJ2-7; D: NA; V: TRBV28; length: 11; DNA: TGTGCCAGCAGGAGGGATTACGAGCAGTACTTC; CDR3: CASRRDYEQYF
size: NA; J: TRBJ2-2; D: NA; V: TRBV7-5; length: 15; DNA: TGTGTCAGAAGCCAACCGGGAGGGCCTTTCGGGGAGCTGTTTTTT; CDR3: CVRSQPGGPFGELFF
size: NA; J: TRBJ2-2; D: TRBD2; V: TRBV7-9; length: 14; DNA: TGTGCCAGCAAAGGCGGGAGCGATACCGGGGAGCTGTTTTTT; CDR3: CASKGGSDTGELFF
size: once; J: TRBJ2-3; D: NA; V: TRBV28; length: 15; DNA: TGTGCCAGCAGTTTACTACACCATGACACAGATACGCAGTATTTT; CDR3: CASSLLHHDTDTQYF
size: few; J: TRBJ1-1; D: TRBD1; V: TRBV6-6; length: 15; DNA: TGTGCCAGCAGTGGAGCAGGGGGCTGGGACACTGAAGCTTTCTTT; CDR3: CASSGAGGWDTEAFF
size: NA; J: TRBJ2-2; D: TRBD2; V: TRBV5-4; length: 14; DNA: TGTGCCAGCAGGACTAGCGAGCCCACCGGGGAGCTGTTTTTT; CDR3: CASRTSEPTGELFF
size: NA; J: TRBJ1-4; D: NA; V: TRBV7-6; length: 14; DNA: TGTGCCAGCAGCTTAGGGGGGGACGGAGAAAAACTGTTTTTT; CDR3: CASSLGGDGEKLFF
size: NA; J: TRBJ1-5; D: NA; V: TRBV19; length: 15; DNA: TGTGCCAGTAGTATCGGGGGCGGCTCGAATCAGCCCCAGCATTTT; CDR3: CASSIGGGSNQPQHF
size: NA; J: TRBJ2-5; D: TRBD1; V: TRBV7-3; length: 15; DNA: TGTGCCAGCAGTTTAGGACAGGGGGCATGGGAGACCCAGTACTTC; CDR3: CASSLGQGAWETQYF
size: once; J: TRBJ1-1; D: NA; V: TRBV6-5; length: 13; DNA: TGTGCCAGCAGACCGCAGGGGAACACTGAAGCTTTCTTT; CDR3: CASRPQGNTEAFF
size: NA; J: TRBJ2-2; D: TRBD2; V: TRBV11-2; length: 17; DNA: TGTGCCAGCAGCTCTCAAGCGGGAGGGCCAAACACCGGGGAGCTGTTTTTT; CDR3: CASSSQAGGPNTGELFF
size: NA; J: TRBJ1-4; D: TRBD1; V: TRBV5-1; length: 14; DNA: TGCGCCAGTGCCGAGGGGGCGATCGGTGAAAAACTGTTTTTT; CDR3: CASAEGAIGEKLFF